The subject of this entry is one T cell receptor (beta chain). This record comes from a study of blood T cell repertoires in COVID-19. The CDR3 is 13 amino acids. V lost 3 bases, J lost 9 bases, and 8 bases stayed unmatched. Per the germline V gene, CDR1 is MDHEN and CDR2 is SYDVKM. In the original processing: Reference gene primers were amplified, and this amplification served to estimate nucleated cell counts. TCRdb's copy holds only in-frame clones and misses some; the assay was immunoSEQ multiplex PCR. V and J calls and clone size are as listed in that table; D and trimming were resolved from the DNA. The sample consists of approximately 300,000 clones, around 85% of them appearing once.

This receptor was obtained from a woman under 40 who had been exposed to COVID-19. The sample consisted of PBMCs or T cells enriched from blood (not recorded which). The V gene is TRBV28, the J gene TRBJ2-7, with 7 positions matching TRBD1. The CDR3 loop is CASSFGTVLWQYF. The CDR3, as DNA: TGTGCCAGCAGTTTCGGGACAGTTTTATGGCAGTACTTC.